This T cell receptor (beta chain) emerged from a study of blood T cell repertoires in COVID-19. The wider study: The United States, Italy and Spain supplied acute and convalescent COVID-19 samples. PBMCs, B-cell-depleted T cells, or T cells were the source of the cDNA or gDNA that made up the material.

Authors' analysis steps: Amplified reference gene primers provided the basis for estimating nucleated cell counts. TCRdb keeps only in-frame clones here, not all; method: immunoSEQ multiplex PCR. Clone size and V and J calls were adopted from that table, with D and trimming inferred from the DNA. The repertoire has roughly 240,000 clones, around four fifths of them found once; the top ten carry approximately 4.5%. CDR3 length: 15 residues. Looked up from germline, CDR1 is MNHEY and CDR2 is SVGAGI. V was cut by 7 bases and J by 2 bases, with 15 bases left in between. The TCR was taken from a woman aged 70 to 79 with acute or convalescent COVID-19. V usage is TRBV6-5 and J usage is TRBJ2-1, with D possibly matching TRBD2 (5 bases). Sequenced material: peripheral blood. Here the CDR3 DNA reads TGTGCCAGCATCTTTAGAGGGCTTACCTACAATGAGCAGTTCTTC. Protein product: CASIFRGLTYNEQFF.